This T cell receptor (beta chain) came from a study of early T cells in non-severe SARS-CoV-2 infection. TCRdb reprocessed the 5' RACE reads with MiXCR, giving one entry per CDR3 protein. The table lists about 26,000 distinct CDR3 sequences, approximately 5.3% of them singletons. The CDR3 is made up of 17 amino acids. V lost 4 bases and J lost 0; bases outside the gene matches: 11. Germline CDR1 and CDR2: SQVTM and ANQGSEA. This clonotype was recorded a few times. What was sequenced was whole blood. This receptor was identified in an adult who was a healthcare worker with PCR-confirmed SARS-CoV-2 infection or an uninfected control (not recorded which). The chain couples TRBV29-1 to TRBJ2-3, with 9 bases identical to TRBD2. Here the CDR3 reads CSVVSRGRDGSTDTQYF. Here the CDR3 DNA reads TGCAGCGTTGTATCTCGCGGGAGGGACGGAAGCACAGATACGCAGTATTTT.